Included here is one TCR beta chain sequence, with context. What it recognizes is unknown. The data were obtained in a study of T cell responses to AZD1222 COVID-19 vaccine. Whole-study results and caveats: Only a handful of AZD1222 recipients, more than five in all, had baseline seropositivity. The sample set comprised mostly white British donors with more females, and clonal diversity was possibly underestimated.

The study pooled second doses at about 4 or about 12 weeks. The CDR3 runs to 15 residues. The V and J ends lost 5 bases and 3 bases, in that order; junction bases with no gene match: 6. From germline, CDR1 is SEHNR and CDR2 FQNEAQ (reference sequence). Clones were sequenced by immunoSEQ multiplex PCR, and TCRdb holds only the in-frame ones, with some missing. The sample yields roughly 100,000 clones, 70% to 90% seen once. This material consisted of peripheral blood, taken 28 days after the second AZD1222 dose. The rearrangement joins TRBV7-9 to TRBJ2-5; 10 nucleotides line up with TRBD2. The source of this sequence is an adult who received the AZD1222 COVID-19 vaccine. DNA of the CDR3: TGTGCCAGCAGCCCGTGGACTAGCGGAGAAGAGACCCAGTACTTC. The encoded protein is CASSPWTSGEETQYF. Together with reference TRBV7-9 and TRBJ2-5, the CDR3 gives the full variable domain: DTGVSQNPRHKITKRGQNVTFRCDPISEHNRLYWYRQTLGQGPEFLTYFQNEAQLEKSRLLSDRFSAERPKGSFSTLEIQRTEQGDSAMYLCASSPWTSGEETQYFGPGTRLLVL.